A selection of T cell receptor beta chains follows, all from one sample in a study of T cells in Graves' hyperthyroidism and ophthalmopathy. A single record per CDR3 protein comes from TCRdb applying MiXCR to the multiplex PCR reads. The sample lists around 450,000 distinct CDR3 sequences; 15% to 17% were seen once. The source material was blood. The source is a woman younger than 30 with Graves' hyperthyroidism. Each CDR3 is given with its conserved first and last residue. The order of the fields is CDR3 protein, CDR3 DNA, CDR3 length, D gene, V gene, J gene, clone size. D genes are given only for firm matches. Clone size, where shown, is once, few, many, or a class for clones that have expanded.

CASSYSGQPHNQPQHF	TGTGCCAGCAGTTACAGTGGTCAGCCCCACAATCAGCCCCAGCATTTT	16	NA	TRBV6-5	TRBJ1-5	many
CASSLGKQGFYGYTF	TGTGCCAGCAGCTTAGGGAAACAGGGATTCTATGGCTACACCTTC	15	NA	TRBV13	TRBJ1-2	many
CSASARLANSSYEQYF	TGCAGTGCTAGTGCCCGGCTAGCCAACTCTTCCTACGAGCAGTACTTC	16	NA	TRBV20-1	TRBJ2-7	many
CSARVRGDTGELFF	TGCAGTGCTAGAGTGCGGGGGGACACCGGGGAGCTGTTTTTT	14	TRBD2	TRBV20-1	TRBJ2-2	many
CASNRGYEQYF	TGTGCCAGTAATCGGGGCTACGAGCAGTACTTC	11	NA	TRBV19	TRBJ2-7	few
CASSIPVSGANVLTF	TGTGCCAGTAGTATCCCGGTCTCTGGGGCCAACGTCCTGACTTTC	15	NA	TRBV19	TRBJ2-6	NA
CASNNPRRDRRGYEQFF	TGTGCCAGCAACAACCCCCGGCGGGATCGAAGGGGGTATGAGCAGTTCTTC	17	NA	TRBV28	TRBJ2-1	many
CASSSDGREGETQYF	TGTGCCAGTAGTTCCGACGGCAGGGAGGGAGAGACCCAGTACTTC	15	TRBD2	TRBV19	TRBJ2-5	few
CSARSSRDTEAFF	TGCAGTGCTAGATCATCTCGTGACACTGAAGCTTTCTTT	13	NA	TRBV20-1	TRBJ1-1	many
CASSLRLRASPLHF	TGTGCCAGCAGCCTCAGGTTGAGGGCGTCACCCCTCCACTTT	14	NA	TRBV12-3/TRBV12-4	TRBJ1-6	many
CSARADRGGGLSYEQYF	TGCAGTGCTAGAGCGGACAGGGGAGGGGGATTGTCTTACGAGCAGTACTTC	17	TRBD1	TRBV20-1	TRBJ2-7	many
CASSAAGTEFEQYF	TGTGCCAGCAGCGCAGCGGGGACTGAGTTCGAGCAGTACTTC	14	TRBD2	TRBV2	TRBJ2-7	NA
CASSTYAMGGRRTEAFF	TGTGCCAGCAGTACCTACGCTATGGGGGGCAGGAGGACTGAAGCTTTCTTT	17	NA	TRBV27	TRBJ1-1	many
CASSIGKIGINQPQHF	TGTGCCAGTAGTATCGGGAAAATCGGGATCAATCAGCCCCAGCATTTT	16	NA	TRBV19	TRBJ1-5	few
CASSLLTRVFMNTEAFF	TGTGCCAGCAGTTTATTGACAAGGGTATTCATGAACACTGAAGCTTTCTTT	17	NA	TRBV12-3/TRBV12-4	TRBJ1-1	many
CASSVDGLRGNEQFF	TGTGCCAGCAGCGTAGACGGGCTGAGGGGCAATGAGCAGTTCTTC	15	NA	TRBV9	TRBJ2-1	few
CSAIREGRNEQFF	TGCAGTGCTATCAGGGAGGGCCGCAATGAGCAGTTCTTC	13	TRBD2	TRBV20-1	TRBJ2-1	few
CASTSLAGTGELFF	TGCGCCAGCACCTCACTAGCGGGCACCGGGGAGCTGTTTTTT	14	TRBD2	TRBV5-1	TRBJ2-2	many
CAISESENYGYTF	TGTGCCATCAGTGAGTCCGAGAACTATGGCTACACCTTC	13	NA	TRBV10-3	TRBJ1-2	NA
CASSQEYGTKNIQYF	TGTGCCAGCAGCCAAGAGTATGGGACTAAAAACATTCAGTACTTC	15	NA	TRBV4-2	TRBJ2-4	few
CASSLVASLYNEQFF	TGTGCCAGCAGCTTGGTGGCCAGCCTTTACAATGAGCAGTTCTTC	15	NA	TRBV5-8	TRBJ2-1	many
CASSHHWGRFQETQYF	TGTGCCAGCAGCCACCACTGGGGCAGATTCCAAGAGACCCAGTACTTC	16	NA	TRBV28	TRBJ2-5	few
CASSYEPLAGELFF	TGTGCCAGCAGTTACGAGCCCCTGGCCGGGGAGCTGTTTTTT	14	NA	TRBV6-5	TRBJ2-2	few
CASSGGTSGGDEQFF	TGCGCCAGCAGCGGCGGGACTAGCGGGGGTGATGAGCAGTTCTTC	15	TRBD2	TRBV5-1	TRBJ2-1	NA
CAISVDRGGQETQYF	TGTGCCATCAGTGTGGACAGGGGTGGCCAAGAGACCCAGTACTTC	15	TRBD1	TRBV10-3	TRBJ2-5	NA
CASLKNTEAFF	TGTGCCAGCCTCAAGAACACTGAAGCTTTCTTT	11	NA	TRBV28	TRBJ1-1	many
CASSLAGRGPEAFF	TGTGCCAGCAGCTTAGCCGGCAGGGGCCCTGAAGCTTTCTTT	14	NA	TRBV11-2	TRBJ1-1	many
CASSERAHGAEAFF	TGTGCCAGCAGTGAAAGGGCCCACGGGGCTGAAGCTTTCTTT	14	NA	TRBV6-1	TRBJ1-1	few
CASSIATYTEAFF	TGTGCCAGTAGTATCGCCACGTACACTGAAGCTTTCTTT	13	NA	TRBV19	TRBJ1-1	few
CASSSHTTLLSNQPQHF	TGTGCCAGCAGTTCCCATACGACACTACTTAGCAATCAGCCCCAGCATTTT	17	NA	TRBV6-2/TRBV6-3	TRBJ1-5	many
CSAGKYRGNIMNTEAFF	TGCAGTGCTGGAAAATACAGGGGCAATATCATGAACACTGAAGCTTTCTTT	17	TRBD1	TRBV20-1	TRBJ1-1	many
CSARQGPGGPQHF	TGCAGTGCTCGTCAAGGCCCCGGTGGGCCCCAGCATTTT	13	NA	TRBV20-1	TRBJ1-5	few
CSSKKSTSEAFF	TGCAGCTCCAAGAAGAGTACCTCTGAAGCTTTCTTT	12	NA	TRBV29-1	TRBJ1-1	many
CASSSSGTGLSFTGELFF	TGTGCCAGCAGTTCGTCCGGGACAGGGCTTTCTTTCACCGGGGAGCTGTTTTTT	18	TRBD1	TRBV28	TRBJ2-2	many
CSARPVRGRVTEAFF	TGCAGTGCCCGCCCGGTTAGGGGCCGGGTCACTGAAGCTTTCTTT	15	NA	TRBV20-1	TRBJ1-1	many
CASSIVPYSLSGNTIYF	TGTGCCAGTAGTATCGTACCGTACAGCCTCTCTGGAAACACCATATATTTT	17	NA	TRBV19	TRBJ1-3	NA
CSARNRGSNQPQHF	TGCAGTGCTAGAAACAGGGGTAGCAATCAGCCCCAGCATTTT	14	TRBD1	TRBV20-1	TRBJ1-5	many
CSARDRGSSYEQYF	TGCAGTGCTAGGGACAGGGGTAGCTCCTACGAGCAGTACTTC	14	TRBD1	TRBV20-1	TRBJ2-7	few
CSASSGNWGNGELFF	TGCAGTGCTAGCTCAGGGAATTGGGGAAACGGGGAGCTGTTTTTT	15	NA	TRBV20-1	TRBJ2-2	NA
CASSERGREMDEQYF	TGTGCCAGCAGTGAGCGAGGACGGGAGATGGACGAGCAGTACTTC	15	NA	TRBV6-1	TRBJ2-7	many
CASSEGIRGGTQYF	TGTGCCAGCAGCGAGGGTATCAGGGGAGGTACGCAGTATTTT	14	NA	TRBV2	TRBJ2-3	many
CSAIRIADSPTDTQYF	TGCAGTGCTATAAGAATAGCGGACTCGCCCACAGATACGCAGTATTTT	16	NA	TRBV20-1	TRBJ2-3	many